These 13 T cell receptor beta chains originate from one sample sequenced in a study of cytomegalovirus exposure and HLA in healthy donors (dated by TCRdb to the late 2010s). Library preparation was by the immunoSEQ multiplex PCR assay. A mixture of 60 forward primers for TCR Vbeta segments and 13 reverse primers for TCR Jbeta segments was used in the multiplex PCR. Not all clones reach the TCRdb copy of this immuneACCESS table, which keeps in-frame sequences only. Checked studies attribute under half of the gap to unresolved V genes and leave the rest unexplained. Counted in this sample were about 160,000 clones; around four fifths of them appeared once. The top ten hold about 4% of the sample. The source material was PBMCs. Source of these receptors: a man in his fifties in good health and CMV-seropositive.

V usage is TRBV28 and J usage is TRBJ2-7; 7 nucleotides match TRBD2. The CDR3 is 13 residues long. V gave up 4 bases and J gave up 6 bases; unmatched junction bases: 6. Per germline, CDR1 MDHEN and CDR2 SYDVKM. This chain's CDR3 is CASSSSGISEQYF. CDR3 coding DNA: TGTGCCAGCAGTTCGAGCGGGATCTCCGAGCAGTACTTC.

V usage is TRBV11-2 and J usage is TRBJ2-7; 8 bases align to TRBD1. The ends lost 4 bases at V and 3 bases at J; junction bases unmatched: 8. CDR3 size: 15 residues. From germline, CDR1 is SGHAT and CDR2 FQNNGV. The CDR3 protein is CASSSGTGMGYEQYF. In nucleotides, the CDR3 is TGTGCCAGCAGCTCCGGGACAGGTATGGGCTACGAGCAGTACTTC.

The chain carries TRBV5-4 and TRBJ1-2; TRBD1 agrees at 7 bases. The CDR3 extends over 14 amino acids. From germline, CDR1 is SGHNT and CDR2 YYREEE (reference sequence). The V segment lost 4 bases and the J segment 8 bases; nucleotides outside the gene matches: 11. The CDR3 region has the DNA TGTGCCAGCAGCCTGGGACAGCCCTCGGGCGGCTACACCTTC. Protein product: CASSLGQPSGGYTF.

The chain is built from TRBV6-5 and TRBJ2-7; 8 nucleotides agree with TRBD2. This CDR3 is built from 13 residues. Losses at the gene ends were 5 bases for V and 6 bases for J; bases not matched to a gene: 6. Per the germline V gene, CDR1 is MNHEY and CDR2 is SVGAGI. The DNA for the CDR3 is TGTGCCAGCAGTACCGGACTAGCCACCGAGCAGTACTTC. Amino acid sequence: CASSTGLATEQYF.

The chain combines TRBV7-9 with TRBJ2-7; 15 positions agree with TRBD2. The germline gives CDR1 SEHNR, CDR2 FQNEAQ (reference sequence). After removal of 5 bases from V and 2 bases from J, the junction contained 7 bases not matched to a gene. The CDR3 spans 17 residues. CDR3 loop: CASSPRGTSGRTYEQYF. The CDR3 DNA reads TGTGCCAGCAGCCCGAGAGGGACTAGCGGGAGGACCTACGAGCAGTACTTC.

The V gene is TRBV28, the J gene TRBJ1-2; D might be TRBD1 (5 bases). In germline, CDR1 is MDHEN, CDR2 SYDVKM. This CDR3 contains 13 residues. V lost 6 bases to trimming and J lost 6 bases, with 14 bases between them. CDR3 in DNA: TGTGCCAGCAGCCTCCAGGGAGGGAATGGCTACACCTTC. It translates to CASSLQGGNGYTF.

The rearrangement joins TRBV6-5 to TRBJ2-3, with a possible D match to TRBD2 (6 bases). CDR3 size: 14 residues. V was cut by 5 bases and J by 0 bases, with 9 bases left in between. Germline V gives CDR1 MNHEY, CDR2 SVGAGI. The CDR3 region has the DNA TGTGCCAGCAGTCGCGGGATCAGCACAGATACGCAGTATTTT. It translates to CASSRGISTDTQYF.

This chain links TRBV10-3 with TRBJ1-4; 9 bases map to TRBD1. Germline assignment: CDR1 ENHRY and CDR2 SYGVKD. This CDR3 is built from 15 residues. V lost 6 bases, J lost 5 bases, and 7 bases stayed unmatched. Here the CDR3 DNA reads TGTGCCATCAGGAAAACGGGGACAGGGAATGAAAAACTGTTTTTT. Translating gives CAIRKTGTGNEKLFF.

J is TRBJ1-2 and V is TRBV28; D might be TRBD1 (5 bases). This CDR3 comprises 12 residues. Trimming cost V 1 base and J 6 bases, with 6 bases left between them. The germline CDR1 and CDR2 sequences are MDHEN and SYDVKM. The CDR3 sequence: CASSLLGDGYTF. As DNA, the CDR3 is TGTGCCAGCAGTTTATTAGGGGATGGCTACACCTTC.

The genes are TRBV7-9 and TRBJ1-1, with 8 bases aligning to TRBD1. CDR3 size: 15 residues. Germline loops: CDR1 SEHNR, CDR2 FQNEAQ (reference sequence). V lost 5 bases and J lost 0; bases outside the gene matches: 5. This chain's CDR3 is CASSPQGGVNTEAFF. CDR3 DNA sequence: TGTGCCAGCAGCCCACAGGGGGGGGTGAACACTGAAGCTTTCTTT.

J is TRBJ1-4 and V is TRBV6-5; no firm D call. Germline CDR1 and CDR2: MNHEY and SVGAGI. The CDR3 totals 14 residues. The germline V and J ends were trimmed by 2 bases and 2 bases, with 6 bases remaining between them. The CDR3 is CASSYRETNEKLFF. CDR3 sequence (DNA): TGTGCCAGCAGTTACCGGGAGACTAATGAAAAACTGTTTTTT.

The chain combines TRBV12-5 with TRBJ2-7, with 9 bases identical to TRBD2. V lost 6 bases and J lost 0; bases outside the gene matches: 6. The CDR3 loop spans 15 amino acids. The germline V gene has CDR1 LGHNT and CDR2 FRNRAP. CDR3 in DNA: TGTGCTAGTGGCCATGATAGCGGGAGCTCCTACGAGCAGTACTTC. Translated, it gives CASGHDSGSSYEQYF.

V gene TRBV15 combines with J gene TRBJ2-5; 9 bases match TRBD2. Germline CDR1 reads LNHNV; CDR2 reads YYDKDF (reference sequence). CDR3 length: 17 amino acids. V lost 2 bases and J lost 2; bases outside the gene matches: 9. CDR3 sequence (DNA): TGTGCCACCAGCAGACTGGGGGGGCGGGGGGGGCAAGAGACCCAGTACTTC. Translating it yields CATSRLGGRGGQETQYF.